The 20 T cell receptor beta chains given below trace back to one sample, sequenced in a study of T cells in Graves' hyperthyroidism and ophthalmopathy. Amplification yielded TCR beta CDR3 regions, with RNA transcripts as the source. TCR CDR3 underwent first-round RT-PCR with the HTBI primer set. In TCRdb, the multiplex PCR reads were re-called with MiXCR into one record per CDR3 protein. The profile shows about 360,000 distinct CDR3 sequences, about 12% of them singletons. The sample comprised blood. Every receptor here comes from a woman aged 18 to 35 with Graves' hyperthyroidism.

Ten or more counts support this clonotype. This chain links TRBV27 with TRBJ2-1; 7 bases line up with TRBD2. The CDR3 length is 16 residues. Germline-derived CDR1 and CDR2 are MNHEY and SMNVEV (reference sequence). The trim removed 5 bases at V and 0 bases at J, leaving 7 bases unmatched. The CDR3 region is CASSPLLANSYNEQFF. The CDR3 nucleotides are TGTGCCAGCAGTCCCCTACTAGCGAACTCCTACAATGAGCAGTTCTTC.

This clonotype was found a few times. The J gene is TRBJ2-1, the V gene TRBV9, with a weak D call TRBD2 (5 bases). The CDR3 spans 16 residues. V was cut by 0 bases and J by 0 bases, with 10 bases left in between. Germline V gene data show CDR1 as SGDLS and CDR2 as YYNGEE. The CDR3 loop reads CASSVDPGSSYNEQFF. The CDR3, as DNA: TGTGCCAGCAGCGTAGATCCGGGAAGCTCCTACAATGAGCAGTTCTTC.

This clonotype occurred many times. The DNA of the CDR3 is TGTGCCAGCAGCCAACTGACCGGGACTAGCGGGAAATACGAGCAGTACTTC. This sequence encodes CASSQLTGTSGKYEQYF. This chain uses TRBV3-1 with TRBJ2-7; 13 bases fit TRBD2. V was clipped by 2 bases and J by 4 bases; unmatched bases: 8. The CDR3 totals 17 residues. Per germline, CDR1 LGHDT and CDR2 YNNKEL (reference sequence).

The V gene is TRBV20-1, the J gene TRBJ2-1, with 7 bases lining up with TRBD1. The germline gives CDR1 DFQATT, CDR2 SNEGSKA (reference sequence). This CDR3 region has 14 residues. With 6 bases clipped from V and 3 bases from J, the junction kept 8 bases outside the gene matches. The DNA for the CDR3 is TGCAGTGCCAAATCCGGGACAGACTACAATGAGCAGTTCTTC. This translates into CSAKSGTDYNEQFF.

In its sample, this clonotype was seen many times. DNA of the CDR3: TGTGCCAGCAGCCCCCGAGGAGGGGGGGACACTGAAGCTTTCTTT. Translating it yields CASSPRGGGDTEAFF. V usage is TRBV7-3 and J usage is TRBJ1-1, with D perhaps matching TRBD1 (6 bases). Germline lookup yields CDR1 SGHTA and CDR2 FQGTGA. V dropped 5 bases and J dropped 3 bases, with 16 bases sitting between them. The length of the CDR3 is 15 residues.

This clonotype was picked up many times. The chain links TRBV7-2 to TRBJ1-1; no definite D call. The V end was cut by 5 bases, the J end by 4 bases, with 11 bases between. The CDR3 totals 13 residues. The germline V gene encodes CDR1 SGHTA and CDR2 FQGNSA. The CDR3, as DNA: TGTGCCAGCAGCCTGCCCCCGGGCACTGAAGCTTTCTTT. It translates to CASSLPPGTEAFF.

In this sample, this clonotype turned up many times. The chain couples TRBV27 to TRBJ2-2, with 8 nucleotides matching TRBD1. Germline loops: CDR1 MNHEY, CDR2 SMNVEV (reference sequence). V was pared by 11 bases and J by 7 bases, with 6 bases of the junction left unmatched. The CDR3 is 12 amino acids. CDR3 nucleotides: TGTGCCGACAGGGGTGAGGGCGGGGAGCTGTTTTTT. Encoded protein: CADRGEGGELFF.

In its sample, this clonotype was seen a few times. V usage is TRBV6-2 or TRBV6-3 and J usage is TRBJ1-5, with TRBD1 matching over 7 bases. Germline CDR1 is MNHEY and CDR2 is SVGEGT. J gave up 5 bases and V 6 bases, and 16 bases lay outside the gene matches. This CDR3 is built from 17 residues. The CDR3 nucleotides are TGTGCCAGCAGCGAGGGTCCTCGGGACAGCCCCTATCAGCCCCAGCATTTT. Protein: CASSEGPRDSPYQPQHF.

This clonotype was counted a few times. The rearrangement uses TRBV20-1 and TRBJ2-7; D gene ambiguous. This CDR3 has 13 amino acids. Looked up from germline, CDR1 is DFQATT and CDR2 is SNEGSKA (reference sequence). Trimming cost V 3 bases and J 0 bases, with 9 bases left between them. The chain's CDR3 is CSASRQLSYEQYF. In DNA, the CDR3 is TGCAGTGCTAGTCGGCAGCTCTCCTACGAGCAGTACTTC.

Many counts were recorded for this clonotype. The rearrangement uses TRBV28 and TRBJ2-6; 7 bases match TRBD1. CDR3 length: 16 amino acids. Germline V gene data show CDR1 as MDHEN and CDR2 as SYDVKM. The trim removed 10 bases at V and 0 bases at J, leaving 9 bases unmatched. CDR3 nucleotide sequence: TGTGCCACTACCCCAAGACAGGGCTCTGGGGCCAACGTCCTGACTTTC. Protein sequence: CATTPRQGSGANVLTF.

This clonotype has a count of ten or more. V usage is TRBV7-2 and J usage is TRBJ2-1, with D unresolved. Germline V CDR1 and CDR2: SGHTA, FQGNSA. The ends were cut back, 0 bases at V and 0 bases at J, with 21 bases in the middle. The CDR3 extends over 20 amino acids. The CDR3: CASSLALGPKVTSSYNEQFF. CDR3 nucleotide sequence: TGTGCCAGCAGCTTAGCGCTCGGCCCGAAGGTTACAAGCTCCTACAATGAGCAGTTCTTC.

This sequence joins TRBV2 and TRBJ1-1; D remains unclear. Trimming left V 6 bases short and J 4 bases short, with 18 bases between. Germline V gene data show CDR1 as SNHLY and CDR2 as FYNNEI. The CDR3 covers 15 residues. The CDR3: CASRVQGGSGTEAFF. The CDR3 nucleotides are TGTGCCAGCAGGGTCCAAGGAGGTTCAGGCACTGAAGCTTTCTTT.

This clonotype was counted ten times or more. The V gene is TRBV2, the J gene TRBJ2-2; D gene ambiguous. The CDR3 contains 13 residues. Trimming left V 6 bases short and J 0 bases short, with 5 bases between. The germline CDR1 and CDR2 sequences are SNHLY and FYNNEI. CDR3 residues: CASRETNTGELFF. The CDR3 bases are TGTGCCAGCAGGGAGACGAACACCGGGGAGCTGTTTTTT.

Ten or more counts support this clonotype. J is TRBJ2-7 and V is TRBV10-3, with D tentatively TRBD1 or TRBD2 (5 bases each). Deletions cut 6 bases from V and 3 bases from J, with 21 bases between. The CDR3 is 16 amino acids. CDR1 and CDR2 (germline): ENHRY, SYGVKD. CDR3: CAIRDWGSLRGYEQYF. The CDR3 nucleotides read TGTGCCATCAGAGATTGGGGCTCCCTGAGGGGCTACGAGCAGTACTTC.

In this sample, this clonotype turned up many times. The chain recombines TRBV28 with TRBJ2-1; a weak D match, TRBD2 (5 bases). V shed 3 bases and J shed 7 bases, with 13 bases lying between them. CDR3 length: 14 residues. Germline V gene lookup returns CDR1 MDHEN and CDR2 SYDVKM. DNA of the CDR3: TGTGCCAGCAGTTTTGGAGGAGGTAGGAATGAGCAGTTCTTC. Translated: CASSFGGGRNEQFF.

This clonotype was observed many times. The chain joins TRBV6-5 to TRBJ1-1; no clear D. Trimming took 0 bases from V and 4 from J, leaving 12 bases between them. The CDR3 consists of 15 residues. Germline CDR1 MNHEY, CDR2 SVGAGI. The CDR3 is CASSYSSQAITEAFF. In nucleotides, the CDR3 is TGTGCCAGCAGTTACTCGAGCCAGGCTATCACTGAAGCTTTCTTT.

The V and J genes are TRBV6-1 and TRBJ1-2; D is unresolved. This CDR3 is 12 amino acids long. Germline V lookup: CDR1 MNHNS, CDR2 SASEGT. The ends were cut back, 7 bases at V and 6 bases at J, with 12 bases in the middle. CDR3 nucleotide sequence: TGTGCCAGCATGGAGGTTTCGAATGGCTACACCTTC. Residues: CASMEVSNGYTF.

The gene calls are TRBV20-1 and TRBJ2-5; 12 nucleotides match TRBD2. CDR3 length: 17 residues. V shed 0 bases, J shed 5 bases, and the junction held 10 bases outside the gene matches. Germline-derived CDR1 and CDR2 are DFQATT and SNEGSKA (reference sequence). CDR3 amino acids: CSAREASGRASGETQYF. The CDR3 DNA follows: TGCAGTGCTAGAGAGGCTAGCGGGAGGGCCTCTGGGGAGACCCAGTACTTC.

This clonotype was observed many times. This chain uses TRBV28 with TRBJ1-2; 7 bases are a match to TRBD1. The CDR3 covers 16 residues. Losses at the gene ends were 7 bases for V and 5 bases for J; bases not matched to a gene: 16. Germline V lookup: CDR1 MDHEN, CDR2 SYDVKM. The CDR3 loop is CASTPRARQGGYGYTF. CDR3 in DNA: TGTGCCAGCACTCCGCGGGCAAGACAGGGAGGGTATGGCTACACCTTC.

Many counts were recorded for this clonotype. The chain recombines TRBV5-1 with TRBJ1-5; D uncertain. The CDR3 is made up of 16 amino acids. The ends were cut back, 0 bases at V and 6 bases at J, with 16 bases in the middle. Germline values: CDR1 SGHRS, CDR2 YFSETQ. CDR3 in DNA: TGCGCCAGCAGCTTGGATGGGTTCGGTGCTAGTCAGCCCCAGCATTTT. It specifies CASSLDGFGASQPQHF.